Listed below are T cell receptor beta chains from one sample, sequenced in a study of blood T cell repertoires in COVID-19. Produced via immunoSEQ multiplex PCR; TCRdb's table is partial and in-frame only. Of approximately 34,000 clones listed, 80% were seen once; the top ten hold 14%. The sample comprised peripheral blood. These receptor sequences come from a woman in her 70s with acute or convalescent COVID-19. CDR3s include the opening cysteine and the closing phenylalanine or tryptophan. D genes are given only for firm matches. Size is omitted from some rows. Given values are once, few, many or a class for expanded clones.

CDR3,DNA,size,D,V,J
CASSEPGLAGETQYF,TGTGCCAGCAGTGAGCCGGGACTAGCAGGGGAGACCCAGTACTTC,NA,TRBD2,TRBV25-1,TRBJ2-5
CASSLGAQRNQPQHF,TGTGCCAGCAGTTTAGGTGCACAGAGAAATCAGCCCCAGCATTTT,NA,NA,TRBV27,TRBJ1-5
CSAGERGTQYF,TGCAGTGCCGGGGAGCGGGGGACCCAGTACTTC,NA,TRBD2,TRBV20-1,TRBJ2-5
CASSGGAADTQYF,TGTGCCAGTAGCGGGGGGGCGGCAGATACGCAGTATTTT,few,TRBD2,TRBV12-3/TRBV12-4,TRBJ2-3
CASSLEVGGEQYF,TGTGCCAGCAGCTTAGAAGTGGGGGGTGAGCAGTACTTC,few,NA,TRBV11-2,TRBJ2-7
CASSIRGGYTGELFF,TGTGCCAGTAGTATTCGGGGGGGTTACACCGGGGAGCTGTTTTTT,NA,TRBD2,TRBV19,TRBJ2-2
CASSPPGQGGTEAFF,TGTGCCAGCTCACCACCGGGACAGGGTGGGACTGAAGCTTTCTTT,NA,TRBD1,TRBV18,TRBJ1-1
CASSLGQGAGYTF,TGTGCCAGCAGCCTCGGACAGGGGGCGGGCTACACCTTC,once,TRBD1,TRBV7-9,TRBJ1-2
CASSLGTVSRGNSPLHF,TGTGCCAGCAGCTTGGGGACGGTCTCCCGGGGTAATTCACCCCTCCACTTT,few,NA,TRBV5-6,TRBJ1-6
CASSLSFGEQYF,TGTGCCAGCAGTTTAAGTTTCGGCGAGCAGTACTTC,NA,NA,TRBV27,TRBJ2-7
CASSLVRTEAFF,TGTGCCAGCAGCTTAGTTCGGACAGAAGCTTTCTTT,NA,NA,TRBV7-9,TRBJ1-1
CASSNGTSGLSSYNEQFF,TGTGCCAGCAGCAACGGGACTAGCGGGCTAAGCTCCTACAATGAGCAGTTCTTC,NA,NA,TRBV21-1,TRBJ2-1
CATSRDQANYEQYF,TGTGCCACCAGCAGAGATCAGGCGAACTACGAGCAGTACTTC,NA,NA,TRBV15,TRBJ2-7
CASSILRGARSPLHF,TGTGCCAGCAGCATCCTACGGGGAGCGCGATCACCCCTCCACTTT,once,NA,TRBV5-6,TRBJ1-6
CASSHRSSYNEQFF,TGTGCCAGCAGCCACCGGAGCTCCTACAATGAGCAGTTCTTC,NA,NA,TRBV5-4,TRBJ2-1
CASSIRLGESSGNTIYF,TGTGCCAGTAGTATCAGACTTGGCGAGAGCTCTGGAAACACCATATATTTT,once,NA,TRBV19,TRBJ1-3
CASSKRTIAGGRGPDTQYF,TGTGCCAGCAGTAAAAGGACCATAGCGGGCGGGAGGGGCCCAGATACGCAGTATTTT,NA,TRBD2,TRBV27,TRBJ2-3
CASSEEPGLAKNIQYF,TGTGCCAGCAGCGAGGAACCCGGACTAGCCAAAAACATTCAGTACTTC,NA,NA,TRBV9,TRBJ2-4
CASSFTGLAASTDTQYF,TGTGCCAGCAGTTTTACGGGACTAGCAGCTAGCACAGATACGCAGTATTTT,NA,TRBD2,TRBV28,TRBJ2-3
CTSSQKEGRVDYGYTF,TGCACCAGCAGCCAAAAGGAGGGCAGGGTCGACTATGGCTACACCTTC,once,NA,TRBV1,TRBJ1-2
CASSGGAGLTSYEQYF,TGTGCCAGCAGCGGTGGTGCGGGGCTTACCTCCTACGAGCAGTACTTC,NA,NA,TRBV7-9,TRBJ2-7
CASRTSEPGSEQYF,TGCGCCAGCCGCACTAGCGAGCCAGGATCCGAGCAGTACTTC,NA,TRBD2,TRBV10-1,TRBJ2-7
CASSRGTGAIITPYEQYF,TGTGCCAGCAGCCGGGGGACAGGGGCCATCATCACTCCCTACGAGCAGTACTTC,NA,TRBD1,TRBV3-1/TRBV3-2,TRBJ2-7
CASSLGLGVMNEQFF,TGTGCCAGCAGCTTGGGCCTAGGAGTTATGAATGAGCAGTTCTTC,few,NA,TRBV5-4,TRBJ2-1
CVLGRANTGELFF,TGTGTCTTGGGGCGTGCGAACACCGGGGAGCTGTTTTTT,NA,NA,TRBV7-9,TRBJ2-2
CASSRGQGTEAFF,TGTGCCAGCAGTAGGGGACAGGGCACTGAAGCTTTCTTT,NA,TRBD1,TRBV6-5,TRBJ1-1
CAFGGRGEQFF,TGTGCGTTTGGGGGGAGAGGTGAGCAGTTCTTC,NA,NA,TRBV5-6,TRBJ2-1
CASGLSGRGDSPLHF,TGTGCTAGTGGTTTGTCCGGGAGGGGAGATTCACCCCTCCACTTT,few,NA,TRBV12-5,TRBJ1-6
CASSLIGAQETQYF,TGTGCCAGCAGTCTCATAGGAGCGCAAGAGACCCAGTACTTC,once,NA,TRBV27,TRBJ2-5
CAIATGLGYTF,TGTGCCATCGCTACAGGGCTCGGCTACACCTTC,NA,NA,TRBV28,TRBJ1-2
CASSLALADTQYF,TGCGCCAGCAGCTTGGCCCTCGCAGATACGCAGTATTTT,NA,NA,TRBV5-1,TRBJ2-3
CASSFAGQGSQPQHF,TGTGCCAGCAGTTTCGCGGGACAGGGCAGTCAGCCCCAGCATTTT,NA,TRBD1,TRBV27,TRBJ1-5
CAWRRGQRQGYGYTF,TGTGCCTGGAGGCGCGGACAGAGACAGGGCTATGGCTACACCTTC,NA,TRBD1,TRBV30,TRBJ1-2
CASSLGGVGTDTQYF,TGTGCCAGCAGCTTGGGTGGAGTGGGCACAGATACGCAGTATTTT,NA,NA,TRBV11-3,TRBJ2-3
CASSQDGQLNEKLFF,TGCGCCAGCAGCCAAGATGGACAGCTTAATGAAAAACTGTTTTTT,hyperexpanded,NA,TRBV4-1,TRBJ1-4
CASSPPRAGTERGQYNEQFF,TGTGCCAGCTCACCACCGAGGGCAGGGACGGAGCGGGGGCAGTACAATGAGCAGTTCTTC,NA,TRBD2,TRBV18,TRBJ2-1
CATSRESNQGAIYNEQFF,TGTGCCACCAGCAGAGAGTCGAATCAGGGGGCGATCTACAATGAGCAGTTCTTC,NA,TRBD1,TRBV15,TRBJ2-1
CASAWQGPTQPQHF,TGTGCCAGTGCCTGGCAGGGGCCCACTCAGCCCCAGCATTTT,few,NA,TRBV2,TRBJ1-5
CASSSGQGDRNEQFF,TGTGCCAGCAGCTCGGGACAGGGGGATCGTAATGAGCAGTTCTTC,NA,TRBD1,TRBV7-9,TRBJ2-1
CASSQTGNFYGYTF,TGTGCCAGCAGCCAAACAGGGAATTTCTATGGCTACACCTTC,NA,NA,TRBV5-6,TRBJ1-2
CASSASGEYTF,TGTGCCAGTAGTGCCTCAGGGGAATACACCTTC,NA,NA,TRBV19,TRBJ1-2
CASSTGLADTDTQYF,TGTGCCAGCAGCACCGGACTAGCGGACACAGATACGCAGTATTTT,NA,TRBD2,TRBV7-6,TRBJ2-3
CASSQDRKTGHYGYTF,TGCGCCAGCAGCCAAGACAGGAAGACAGGGCACTATGGCTACACCTTC,NA,TRBD1,TRBV4-1,TRBJ1-2
CASSFQGDTEAFF,TGTGCCAGCAGCTTTCAAGGGGACACTGAAGCTTTCTTT,NA,NA,TRBV7-2,TRBJ1-1
CASSPLGLARYNEQFF,TGTGCCAGTAGTCCCCTGGGACTAGCGCGATACAATGAGCAGTTCTTC,NA,TRBD2,TRBV19,TRBJ2-1
CSASRGIGLNNEQFF,TGCAGTGCTAGTAGGGGGATCGGCCTCAACAATGAGCAGTTCTTC,NA,NA,TRBV20-1,TRBJ2-1
CASSEWTGGAGELFF,TGTGCCAGCAGTGAATGGACAGGGGGGGCCGGGGAGCTGTTTTTT,NA,TRBD1,TRBV6-1,TRBJ2-2
CASSQDLPGRTDTQYF,TGCGCCAGCAGCCAAGATCTCCCAGGCCGCACAGATACGCAGTATTTT,NA,NA,TRBV4-1,TRBJ2-3
CASRPGQGMYNEQFF,TGTGCCAGCAGACCGGGACAGGGGATGTACAATGAGCAGTTCTTC,NA,TRBD1,TRBV7-2,TRBJ2-1
CASSPLTRTLNNEQFF,TGTGCCAGCTCACCATTGACTAGAACACTGAACAATGAGCAGTTCTTC,NA,NA,TRBV18,TRBJ2-1
CASSPDRGAPEKLFF,TGTGCCAGCTCACCAGATCGGGGAGCTCCTGAAAAACTGTTTTTT,NA,NA,TRBV18,TRBJ1-4
CASSQGTGELFF,TGCGCCAGCAGTCAGGGCACCGGGGAGCTGTTTTTT,NA,NA,TRBV10-1,TRBJ2-2
CASRGQAQETQYF,TGTGCCAGCAGGGGACAGGCCCAAGAGACCCAGTACTTC,NA,TRBD1,TRBV7-2,TRBJ2-5
CASSDSDTNQPQHF,TGTGCCAGCAGTGATAGTGACACCAATCAGCCCCAGCATTTT,NA,NA,TRBV2,TRBJ1-5
CASSSTGGSSSGNTIYF,TGTGCCAGCAGCTCGACCGGGGGGTCGAGCTCTGGAAACACCATATATTTT,NA,NA,TRBV11-2,TRBJ1-3